One sample yielded the 8 T cell receptor beta chains listed below, sequenced in a study of CD8+ T cells in alopecia areata. The sample's treatment: oral pan-JAK inhibitor, 5-10 mg twice daily. It was cDNA, reverse transcribed from extracted RNA, that served as the sequencing template. Clones were read by immunoSEQ multiplex PCR, and TCRdb kept only the in-frame ones, dropping some. The data contain about 140,000 clones, roughly 82% of them seen just once; the ten biggest clones take up 25%. This specimen was CD8+ T cells sorted from blood, taken at week 4, from a patient treated with tofacitinib. Receptors were obtained from a human donor with alopecia areata.

This clone was seen only once. The V gene is TRBV7-2, the J gene TRBJ2-1; 8 nucleotides align to TRBD2. The CDR3 is 14 amino acids. V lost 5 bases, J lost 10 bases, and 10 bases stayed unmatched. CDR1 and CDR2 (germline): SGHTA, FQGNSA. CDR3 DNA: TGTGCCAGCAGCCTAGGGCGGGGGGCACGGGAGCAGTTCTTC. Its translation is CASSLGRGAREQFF.

V and J are TRBV27 and TRBJ2-1; TRBD2 might be the D (5 bases). Deletions cut 5 bases from V and 0 bases from J, with 14 bases between. This CDR3 contains 16 residues. Germline CDR1 MNHEY, CDR2 SMNVEV (reference sequence). CDR3 loop: CASSTDSVSSYNEQFF. The CDR3, as DNA: TGTGCCAGCAGTACCGATAGCGTAAGCTCCTACAATGAGCAGTTCTTC.

The chain employs TRBV7-2 and TRBJ2-7; D is ambiguous. This CDR3 contains 14 residues. CDR1 and CDR2 from the germline V gene are SGHTA and FQGNSA. The V end lost 3 bases, the J end lost 6 bases, and 15 bases lay between the germline ends. The CDR3 nucleotides read TGTGCCAGCAGCTTTCATAGGCCCTTTCCCGAGCAGTACTTC. Encoded protein: CASSFHRPFPEQYF.

V usage is TRBV4-2 and J usage is TRBJ1-1; weak D call: TRBD1 (5 bases). Between the trimmed V and J ends, which lost 0 bases and 2 bases, there was a span of 10 bases. This CDR3 spans 15 amino acids. Germline CDR1 reads LGHNA; CDR2 reads YNFKEQ. The CDR3 DNA reads TGTGCCAGCAGCCAAGAAAGGGGCACAAACACTGAAGCTTTCTTT. Translated, it gives CASSQERGTNTEAFF.

This clone was seen only once. The chain carries TRBV7-2 and TRBJ2-7; D is possibly TRBD1 (5 bases). CDR3 length: 15 residues. Trimming removed 3 bases from V and 0 bases from J, with 12 bases in between. CDR1 SGHTA and CDR2 FQGNSA come from the germline V gene. DNA of the CDR3: TGTGCCAGCAGCTTCGCCTCAAGGGGCTCCTACGAGCAGTACTTC. It is translated as CASSFASRGSYEQYF.

The chain couples TRBV7-6 to TRBJ2-7, with TRBD2 matching over 8 bases. Germline CDR1 is SGHVS and CDR2 is FNYEAQ. This CDR3 is 15 amino acids long. The V segment lost 4 bases and the J segment 2 bases; nucleotides outside the gene matches: 7. CDR3 sequence reads: CASSSGGAGAYEQYF. CDR3 DNA: TGTGCCAGCAGCTCCGGGGGAGCGGGGGCCTACGAGCAGTACTTC. Looking up the rest from reference TRBV7-6 and TRBJ2-7 gives the full variable domain: GAGVSQSPRYKVTKRGQDVALRCDPISGHVSLYWYRQALGQGPEFLTYFNYEAQQDKSGLPNDRFSAERPEGSISTLTIQRTEQRDSAMYRCASSSGGAGAYEQYFGPGTRLTVT.

The rearrangement joins TRBV30 to TRBJ2-5; D not certain. Germline V gene data show CDR1 as GTSNPN and CDR2 as SVGIG (reference sequence). Trimming stripped 2 bases from V and 3 bases from J, with 7 bases between. CDR3 size: 12 residues. The chain's CDR3 is CAWSTDEETQYF. The CDR3 nucleotides read TGTGCCTGGAGTACGGATGAAGAGACCCAGTACTTC.

Only a few counts were recorded for this clone. This chain connects TRBV25-1 to TRBJ1-1; no clear D. The V end lost 3 bases, the J end lost 5 bases, and 10 bases lay between the germline ends. Germline loops: CDR1 MGHDK, CDR2 SYGVNS. The CDR3 has 13 amino acids. The CDR3 region is CASSESPGTEAFF. For the CDR3, the DNA is TGTGCCAGCAGTGAGTCCCCGGGGACTGAAGCTTTCTTT.